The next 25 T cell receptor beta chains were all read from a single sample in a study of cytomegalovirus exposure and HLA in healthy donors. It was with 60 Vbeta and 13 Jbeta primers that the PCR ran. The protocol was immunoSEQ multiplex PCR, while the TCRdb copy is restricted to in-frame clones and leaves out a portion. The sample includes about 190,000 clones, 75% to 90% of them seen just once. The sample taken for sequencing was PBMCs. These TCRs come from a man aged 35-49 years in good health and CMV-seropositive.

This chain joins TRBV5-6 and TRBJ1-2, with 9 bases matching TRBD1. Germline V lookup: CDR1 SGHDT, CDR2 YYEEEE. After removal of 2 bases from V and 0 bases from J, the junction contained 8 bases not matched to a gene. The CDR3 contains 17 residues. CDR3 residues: CASSFLQGATTNYGYTF. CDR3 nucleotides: TGTGCCAGCAGCTTTTTACAGGGGGCGACTACTAACTATGGCTACACCTTC.

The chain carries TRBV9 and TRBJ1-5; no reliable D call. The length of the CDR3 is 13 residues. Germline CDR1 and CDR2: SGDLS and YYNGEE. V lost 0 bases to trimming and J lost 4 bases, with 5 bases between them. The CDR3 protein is CASSVVANQPQHF. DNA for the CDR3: TGTGCCAGCAGCGTAGTAGCTAATCAGCCCCAGCATTTT.

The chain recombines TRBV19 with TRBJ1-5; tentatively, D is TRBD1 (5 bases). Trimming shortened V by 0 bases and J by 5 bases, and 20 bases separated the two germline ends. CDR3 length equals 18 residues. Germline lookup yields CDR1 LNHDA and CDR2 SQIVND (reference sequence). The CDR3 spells CASSIDLGTGGTDQPQHF. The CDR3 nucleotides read TGTGCCAGTAGTATAGACCTGGGTACCGGGGGGACGGATCAGCCCCAGCATTTT.

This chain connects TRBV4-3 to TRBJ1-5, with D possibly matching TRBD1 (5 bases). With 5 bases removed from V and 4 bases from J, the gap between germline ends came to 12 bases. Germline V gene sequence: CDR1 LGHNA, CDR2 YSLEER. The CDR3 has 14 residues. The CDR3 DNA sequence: TGCGCCAGCAGCAAAACCTCAGGGAATCAGCCCCAGCATTTT. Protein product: CASSKTSGNQPQHF.

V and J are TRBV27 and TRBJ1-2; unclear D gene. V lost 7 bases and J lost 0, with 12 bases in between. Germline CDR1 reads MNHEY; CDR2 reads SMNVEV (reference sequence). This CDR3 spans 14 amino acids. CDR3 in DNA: TGTGCCAGCACCACAGCCACCCCTAACTATGGCTACACCTTC. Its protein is CASTTATPNYGYTF.

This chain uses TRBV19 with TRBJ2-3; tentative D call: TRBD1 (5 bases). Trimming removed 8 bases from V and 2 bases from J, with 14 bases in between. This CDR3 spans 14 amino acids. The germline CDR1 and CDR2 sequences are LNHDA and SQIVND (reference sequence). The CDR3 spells CASAGFGATDTQYF. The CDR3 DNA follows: TGTGCCAGTGCAGGGTTTGGGGCCACAGATACGCAGTATTTT.

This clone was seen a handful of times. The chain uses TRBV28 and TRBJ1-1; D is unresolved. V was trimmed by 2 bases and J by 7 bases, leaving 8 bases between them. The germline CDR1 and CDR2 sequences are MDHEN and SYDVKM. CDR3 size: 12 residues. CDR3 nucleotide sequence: TGTGCCAGCAGTTTAACAGTCTATGAAGCTTTCTTT. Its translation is CASSLTVYEAFF.

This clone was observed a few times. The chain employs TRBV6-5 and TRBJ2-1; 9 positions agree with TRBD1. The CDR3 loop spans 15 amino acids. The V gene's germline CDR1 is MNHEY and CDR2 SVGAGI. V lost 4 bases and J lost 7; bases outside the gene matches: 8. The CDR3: CASSSNDRGMNEQFF. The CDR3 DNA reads TGTGCCAGCAGTTCCAACGACAGGGGGATGAATGAGCAGTTCTTC.

CDR3 DNA sequence: TGTGCCAGCAGCTCTCTACAGGGCCGCGGGCAGTACTTC. Translated, it gives CASSSLQGRGQYF. This chain uses TRBV7-9 with TRBJ2-7; possibly TRBD1 for D (6 bases). The V end lost 4 bases, the J end lost 9 bases, and 16 bases lay between the germline ends. There are 13 residues in the CDR3. Per germline, CDR1 SEHNR and CDR2 FQNEAQ (reference sequence). The variable domain in full, completed from reference TRBV7-9 and TRBJ2-7, reads DTGVSQNPRHKITKRGQNVTFRCDPISEHNRLYWYRQTLGQGPEFLTYFQNEAQLEKSRLLSDRFSAERPKGSFSTLEIQRTEQGDSAMYLCASSSLQGRGQYFGPGTRLTVT.

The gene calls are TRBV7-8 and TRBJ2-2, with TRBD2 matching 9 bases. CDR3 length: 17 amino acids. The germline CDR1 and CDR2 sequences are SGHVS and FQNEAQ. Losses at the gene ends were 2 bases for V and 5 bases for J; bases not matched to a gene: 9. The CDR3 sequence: CASSLPAKRGVTGELFF. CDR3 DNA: TGTGCCAGCAGCTTACCAGCTAAGCGGGGGGTAACCGGGGAGCTGTTTTTT.

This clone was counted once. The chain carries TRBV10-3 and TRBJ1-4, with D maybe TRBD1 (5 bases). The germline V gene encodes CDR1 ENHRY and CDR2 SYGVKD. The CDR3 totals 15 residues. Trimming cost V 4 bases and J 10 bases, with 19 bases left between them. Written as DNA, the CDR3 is TGTGCCATCAGTGGCGTCCCTCTTCGCCAGGGAAAACTGTTTTTT. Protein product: CAISGVPLRQGKLFF.

The CDR3, as DNA: TGTGCCAGTAGTATAGGCCGACGGGCTAATGAAAAACTGTTTTTT. As protein: CASSIGRRANEKLFF. This rearrangement joins TRBV19 to TRBJ1-4; no clear D. This CDR3 contains 15 residues. The germline gives CDR1 LNHDA, CDR2 SQIVND (reference sequence). Trimming cost V 1 base and J 3 bases, with 9 bases left between them.

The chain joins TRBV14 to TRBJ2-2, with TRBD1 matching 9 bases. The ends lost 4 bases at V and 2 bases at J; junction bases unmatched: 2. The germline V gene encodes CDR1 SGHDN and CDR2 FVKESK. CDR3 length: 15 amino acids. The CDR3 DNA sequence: TGTGCCAGCAGCCGGGACAGGGTAAACACCGGGGAGCTGTTTTTT. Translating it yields CASSRDRVNTGELFF.

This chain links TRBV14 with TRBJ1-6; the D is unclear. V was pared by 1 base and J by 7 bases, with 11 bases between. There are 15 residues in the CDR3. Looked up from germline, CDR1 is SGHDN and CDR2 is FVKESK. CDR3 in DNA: TGTGCCAGCAGCCAAGGTCCAGGCGGGAATTCACCCCTCCACTTT. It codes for CASSQGPGGNSPLHF.

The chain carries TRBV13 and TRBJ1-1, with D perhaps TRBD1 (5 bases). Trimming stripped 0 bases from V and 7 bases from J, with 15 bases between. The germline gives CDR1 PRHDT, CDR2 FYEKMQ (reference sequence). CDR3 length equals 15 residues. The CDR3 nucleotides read TGTGCCAGCAGCTTAGGCGTTGACGGGAGGGGTGAAGCTTTCTTT. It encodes CASSLGVDGRGEAFF.

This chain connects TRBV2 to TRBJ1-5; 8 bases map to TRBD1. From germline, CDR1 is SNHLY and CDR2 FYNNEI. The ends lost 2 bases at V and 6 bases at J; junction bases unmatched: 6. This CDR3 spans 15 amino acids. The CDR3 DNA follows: TGTGCCAGCAGTGAACAGGGGGCCGGGAGTCAGCCCCAGCATTTT. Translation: CASSEQGAGSQPQHF.

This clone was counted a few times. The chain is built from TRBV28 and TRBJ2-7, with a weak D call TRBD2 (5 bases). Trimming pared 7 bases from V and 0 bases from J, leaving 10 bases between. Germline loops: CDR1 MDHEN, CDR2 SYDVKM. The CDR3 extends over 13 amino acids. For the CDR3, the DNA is TGTGCCAGCACCAGCGGAGGCTCCTACGAGCAGTACTTC. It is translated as CASTSGGSYEQYF. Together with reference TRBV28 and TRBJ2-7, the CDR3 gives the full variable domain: DVKVTQSSRYLVKRTGEKVFLECVQDMDHENMFWYRQDPGLGLRLIYFSYDVKMKEKGDIPEGYSVSREKKERFSLILESASTNQTSMYLCASTSGGSYEQYFGPGTRLTVT.

The CDR3 bases are TGTGCCAGCAGTGAGATACGTCCCTCCTACGAGCAGTACTTC. It specifies CASSEIRPSYEQYF. The rearrangement uses TRBV6-1 and TRBJ2-5; D unresolved. The assigned J gene may be wrong: the sequence end matches TRBJ2-7 better. Germline V CDR1 and CDR2: MNHNS, SASEGT. This CDR3 has 14 amino acids.

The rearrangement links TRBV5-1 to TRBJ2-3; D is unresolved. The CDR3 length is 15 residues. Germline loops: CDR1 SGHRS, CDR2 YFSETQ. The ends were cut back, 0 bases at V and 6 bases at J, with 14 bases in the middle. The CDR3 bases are TGCGCCAGCAGCTTGGATAATCCTAGTGTTGATACGCAGTATTTT. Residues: CASSLDNPSVDTQYF. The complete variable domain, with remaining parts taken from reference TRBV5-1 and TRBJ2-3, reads KAGVTQTPRYLIKTRGQQVTLSCSPISGHRSVSWYQQTPGQGLQFLFEYFSETQRNKGNFPGRFSGRQFSNSRSEMNVSTLELGDSALYLCASSLDNPSVDTQYFGPGTRLTVL.

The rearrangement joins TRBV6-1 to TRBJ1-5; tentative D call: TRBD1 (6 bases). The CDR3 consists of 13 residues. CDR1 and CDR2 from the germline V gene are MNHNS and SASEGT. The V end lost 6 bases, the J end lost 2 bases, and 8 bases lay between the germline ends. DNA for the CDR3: TGTGCCAGCAGGCCAGGGGGCAATCAGCCCCAGCATTTT. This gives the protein CASRPGGNQPQHF.

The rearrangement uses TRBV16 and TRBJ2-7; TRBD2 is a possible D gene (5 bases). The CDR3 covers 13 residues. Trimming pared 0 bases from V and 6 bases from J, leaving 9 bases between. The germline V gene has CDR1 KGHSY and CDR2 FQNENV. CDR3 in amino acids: CASSQSRGGEQYF. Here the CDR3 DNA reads TGTGCCAGCAGCCAATCCCGAGGAGGCGAGCAGTACTTC.

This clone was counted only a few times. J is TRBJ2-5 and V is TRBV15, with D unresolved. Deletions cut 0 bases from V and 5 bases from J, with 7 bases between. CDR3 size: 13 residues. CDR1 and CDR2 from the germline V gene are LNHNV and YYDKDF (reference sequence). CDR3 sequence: CATSRDVRETQYF. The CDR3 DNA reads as TGTGCCACCAGCAGAGATGTCAGGGAGACCCAGTACTTC.

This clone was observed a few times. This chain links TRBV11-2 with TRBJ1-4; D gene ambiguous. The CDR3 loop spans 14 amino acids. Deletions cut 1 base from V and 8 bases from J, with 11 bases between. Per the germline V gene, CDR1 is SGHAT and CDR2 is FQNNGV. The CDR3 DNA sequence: TGTGCCAGCAGCTTAGTTTCGGGAGGCGAAAAACTGTTTTTT. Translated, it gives CASSLVSGGEKLFF.

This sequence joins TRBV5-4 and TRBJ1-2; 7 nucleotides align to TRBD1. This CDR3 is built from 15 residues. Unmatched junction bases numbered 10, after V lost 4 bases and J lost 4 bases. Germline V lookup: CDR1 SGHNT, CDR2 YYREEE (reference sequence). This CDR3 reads CASSGTVTPSYGYTF. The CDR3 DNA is TGTGCCAGCAGCGGGACAGTAACTCCGAGCTATGGCTACACCTTC.

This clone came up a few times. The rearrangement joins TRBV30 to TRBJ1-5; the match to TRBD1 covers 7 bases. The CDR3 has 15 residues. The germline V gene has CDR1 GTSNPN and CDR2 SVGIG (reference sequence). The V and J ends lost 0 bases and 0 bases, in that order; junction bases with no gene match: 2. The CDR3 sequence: CAWSVSGGSNQPQHF. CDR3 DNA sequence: TGTGCCTGGAGTGTTTCAGGGGGTAGCAATCAGCCCCAGCATTTT.